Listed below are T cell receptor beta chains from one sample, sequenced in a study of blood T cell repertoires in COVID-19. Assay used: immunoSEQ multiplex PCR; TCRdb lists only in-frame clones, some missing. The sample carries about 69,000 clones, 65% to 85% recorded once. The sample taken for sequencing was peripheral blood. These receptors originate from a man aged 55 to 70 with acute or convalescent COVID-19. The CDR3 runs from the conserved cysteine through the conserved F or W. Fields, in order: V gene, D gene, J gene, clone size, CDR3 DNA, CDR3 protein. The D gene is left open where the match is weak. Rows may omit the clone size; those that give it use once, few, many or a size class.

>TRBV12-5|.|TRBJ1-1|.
TGTGCTAGTGGTTTGGATTCGGGCGGGGACACTGAAGCTTTCTTT
CASGLDSGGDTEAFF
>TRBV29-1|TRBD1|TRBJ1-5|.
TGCAGCGTCCTCCTCCCGGGACAGGGCGATCAGCCCCAGCATTTT
CSVLLPGQGDQPQHF
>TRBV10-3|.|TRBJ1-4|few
TGTGCCATCAGTGCCCCGGGGCAGGGGCAGGAAAAACTGTTTTTT
CAISAPGQGQEKLFF
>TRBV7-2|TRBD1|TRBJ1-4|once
TGTGCCAGCAGCCGGGACAGTCTTAATGAAAAACTGTTTTTT
CASSRDSLNEKLFF
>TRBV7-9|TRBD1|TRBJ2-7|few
TGTGCCAGCAGCTATAGACAGGGGGGAACCTACGAGCAGTACTTC
CASSYRQGGTYEQYF
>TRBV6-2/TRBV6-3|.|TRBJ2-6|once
TGTGCCAGCAGTTCGATGGGGAGGGGGGCCAACGTCCTGACTTTC
CASSSMGRGANVLTF
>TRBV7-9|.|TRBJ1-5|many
TGTGCCAGCAGTCGAGGGGAGGATCAGCCCCAGCATTTT
CASSRGEDQPQHF
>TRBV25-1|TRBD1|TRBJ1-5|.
TGTGCCAGCAGTGAGACAGGGGGTTGGCAGCCCCAGCATTTT
CASSETGGWQPQHF
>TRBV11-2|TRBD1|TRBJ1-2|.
TGTGCCAGCAGCTCCTACAGGGGGACATCAGATGGCTACACCTTC
CASSSYRGTSDGYTF
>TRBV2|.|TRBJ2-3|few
TGTGCCAGCAGTGCCAGGGGGGCTACAGATACGCAGTATTTT
CASSARGATDTQYF
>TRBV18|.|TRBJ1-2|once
TGTGCCAGCTCACCACTGGACAGCTTCAACTATGGCTACACCTTC
CASSPLDSFNYGYTF
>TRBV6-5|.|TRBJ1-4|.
TGTGCCAGCAGTTACCACGTGGGGAGCCTTAATGAAAAACTGTTTTTT
CASSYHVGSLNEKLFF
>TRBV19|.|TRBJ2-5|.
TGTGCCAGTAACAGGGTCGGGGAGACCCAGTACTTC
CASNRVGETQYF
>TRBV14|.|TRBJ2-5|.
TGTGCCAGCAGCCAAGTAGGGAGAGAGACCCAGTACTTC
CASSQVGRETQYF
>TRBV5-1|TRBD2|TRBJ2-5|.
TGCGCCAGCAGCTTGGCACGCGGGAGTGTGGAAGAGACCCAGTACTTC
CASSLARGSVEETQYF
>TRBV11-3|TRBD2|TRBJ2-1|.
TGTGCCAGCAGCCGGGGGGGGGTGACCCGAGGCAATGAGCAGTTCTTC
CASSRGGVTRGNEQFF
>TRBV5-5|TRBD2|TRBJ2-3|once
TGTGCCAGCAGCGTGGGGACTATGGGAGATACGCAGTATTTT
CASSVGTMGDTQYF
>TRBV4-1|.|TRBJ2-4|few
TGCGCCAGCAGCCAAGACGCGGCCAAAAACATTCAGTACTTC
CASSQDAAKNIQYF
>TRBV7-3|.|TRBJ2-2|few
TGTGCCAGCAGCTTACTAGCCGGTGGCACCGGGGAGCTGTTTTTT
CASSLLAGGTGELFF
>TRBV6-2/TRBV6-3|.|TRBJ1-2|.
TGTGCCAGCAGTTACGGGAGACAGGTTAACTATGGCTACACCTTC
CASSYGRQVNYGYTF
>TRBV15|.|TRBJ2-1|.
TGTGCCACCAGCAGAGACGGGACACCACCTAGGGATGAGCAGTTCTTC
CATSRDGTPPRDEQFF
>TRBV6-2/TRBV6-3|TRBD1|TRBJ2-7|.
TGTGCCAGCAGCCTCGGACAGGTCGGCTACGAGCAGTACTTC
CASSLGQVGYEQYF
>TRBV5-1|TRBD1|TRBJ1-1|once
TGCGCCAGCAATCGACAGGGGGGTGACACTGAAGCTTTCTTT
CASNRQGGDTEAFF
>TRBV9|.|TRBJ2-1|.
TGTGCCAGCAGCCAGGACTCGAGCTCCTACAATGAGCAGTTCTTC
CASSQDSSSYNEQFF
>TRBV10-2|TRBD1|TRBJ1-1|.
TGCGCCAGCAGTGAGGCACAGGGGAAACACACTGAAGCTTTCTTT
CASSEAQGKHTEAFF
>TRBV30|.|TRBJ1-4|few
TGTGCCTGGGGCCGAAAGGACACCAACTCCGAAAAACTGTTTTTT
CAWGRKDTNSEKLFF
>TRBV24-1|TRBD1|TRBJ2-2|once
TGTGCCACCCGGGACAGCCAAACCGGGGAGCTGTTTTTT
CATRDSQTGELFF
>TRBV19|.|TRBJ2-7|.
TGTGCCAGTAGCCCTCTCGCCCCGCCAACTTGGCAGTACTTC
CASSPLAPPTWQYF
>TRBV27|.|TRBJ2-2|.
TGTGCCAGCGTTGGGGCTCCCGGGGAGCTGTTTTTT
CASVGAPGELFF
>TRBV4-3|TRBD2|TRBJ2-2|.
TGCGCCAGCAGCCAAGATCGCGTCGGGGGGTCGAACACCGGGGAGCTGTTTTTT
CASSQDRVGGSNTGELFF
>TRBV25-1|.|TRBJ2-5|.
TGTGCCAGCCCCTTCCGTGCTAGCGTGGTGGAGACCCAGTACTTC
CASPFRASVVETQYF
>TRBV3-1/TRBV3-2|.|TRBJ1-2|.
TGTGCCAGCAGCCAAGGTGTGCAGAACTATGGCTACACCTTC
CASSQGVQNYGYTF
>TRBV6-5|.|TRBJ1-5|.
TGTGCCAGCAGTTCTCGCCCACAGAGCAATCAGCCCCAGCATTTT
CASSSRPQSNQPQHF
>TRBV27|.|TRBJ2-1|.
TGTGCCAGCAGTTTATCGAGTCGAGACGATAGATACAGCTCCTACAATGAGCAGTTCTTC
CASSLSSRDDRYSSYNEQFF
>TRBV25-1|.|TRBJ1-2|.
TGTGCCAGCAGTGAACCCGAGACAGCTAACTATGGCTACACCTTC
CASSEPETANYGYTF
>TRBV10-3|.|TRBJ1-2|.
TGTGCCATCAGTCCCTTGGGGGCGAAAGGCTACACCTTC
CAISPLGAKGYTF
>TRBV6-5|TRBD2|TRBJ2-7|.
TGTGCCAGCAGCCTAACGGGGGGGCAGCAAAGGTCGTACTTC
CASSLTGGQQRSYF
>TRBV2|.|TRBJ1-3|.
TGTGCCAGCGAAGAGTCCTCTGGAAACACCATATATTTT
CASEESSGNTIYF
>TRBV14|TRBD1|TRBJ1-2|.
TGTGCCAGCAGCCAGGAGTCCCAGGGGGGTTATGGCTACACCTTC
CASSQESQGGYGYTF
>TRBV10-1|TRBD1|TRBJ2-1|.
TGCGCCAGCAGTGTCGCAGGGGGCAAATTCTACAATGAGCAGTTCTTC
CASSVAGGKFYNEQFF
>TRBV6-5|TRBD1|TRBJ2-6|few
TGTGCCAGCAGTTACGGACAGGCCCTAGCCAACGTCCTGACTTTC
CASSYGQALANVLTF
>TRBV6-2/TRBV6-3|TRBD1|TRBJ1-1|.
TGTGCCAGCAGTTACTCGGGACAGGAAATGAACACTGAAGCTTTCTTT
CASSYSGQEMNTEAFF
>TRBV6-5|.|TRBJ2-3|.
TGTGCCAGCAGTTACTATGGACAGTCGAGCACAGATACGCAGTATTTT
CASSYYGQSSTDTQYF
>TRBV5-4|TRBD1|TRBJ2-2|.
TGTGCCAGCAGCTCTGGGACAGAGATTTACCGGGAGCTGTTTTTT
CASSSGTEIYRELFF
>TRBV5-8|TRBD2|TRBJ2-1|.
TGTGCCAGCAGCCACCGGACTAGCGGGGGGATTGAGCAGTTCTTC
CASSHRTSGGIEQFF
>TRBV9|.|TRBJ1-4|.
TGTGCCAGCAGCCCCGGAGGTAGTCGCATTGCAACTAATGAAAAACTGTTTTTT
CASSPGGSRIATNEKLFF
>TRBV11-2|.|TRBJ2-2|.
TGTGCCAGCAGCTTGTCAGTTTACACCGGGGAGCTGTTTTTT
CASSLSVYTGELFF
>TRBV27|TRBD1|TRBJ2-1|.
TGTGCCAGCATGGTCCCCGGGACAGTCAATGAGCAGTTCTTC
CASMVPGTVNEQFF
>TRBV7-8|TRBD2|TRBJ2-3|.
TGTGCCAGCAGCTCCCAGCGGGGGGGTACAGATACGCAGTATTTT
CASSSQRGGTDTQYF
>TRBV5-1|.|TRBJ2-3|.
TGCGCCAGCAGCTTGGGAGACAGTACAGATACGCAGTATTTT
CASSLGDSTDTQYF
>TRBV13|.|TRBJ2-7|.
TGTGCCAGCAGTCCACAGACAGGCGCTTGGTCCTACGAGCAGTACTTC
CASSPQTGAWSYEQYF
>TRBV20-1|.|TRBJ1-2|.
TGCAGTGCTAGTACGCAGGCCTATGGCTACACCTTC
CSASTQAYGYTF